The present T cell receptor (beta chain) was sequenced within a study of blood T cell repertoires in COVID-19. Study-wide context: Samples of COVID-19 (acute and convalescent) were obtained from the United States, Italy and Spain. PBMCs, B-cell-depleted T cells, or T cells were the source of the cDNA or gDNA that made up the material.

This clone has only one observation. Germline V gene data show CDR1 as SGHNT and CDR2 as YYREEE (reference sequence). After removal of 4 bases from V and 3 bases from J, the junction contained 7 bases not matched to a gene. This CDR3 is 15 amino acids long. Produced via immunoSEQ multiplex PCR; TCRdb's table is partial and in-frame only. The data hold roughly 100,000 clones, with roughly 87% observed a single time. This TCR was recovered from a man in his fifties in a cohort sampled during active COVID-19. This chain links TRBV5-4 with TRBJ2-5, with 9 nucleotides matching TRBD1. Sequenced input: peripheral blood. CDR3 sequence reads: CASSRLGTGKETQYF. The CDR3 DNA reads TGTGCCAGCAGCCGACTCGGGACAGGGAAAGAGACCCAGTACTTC.